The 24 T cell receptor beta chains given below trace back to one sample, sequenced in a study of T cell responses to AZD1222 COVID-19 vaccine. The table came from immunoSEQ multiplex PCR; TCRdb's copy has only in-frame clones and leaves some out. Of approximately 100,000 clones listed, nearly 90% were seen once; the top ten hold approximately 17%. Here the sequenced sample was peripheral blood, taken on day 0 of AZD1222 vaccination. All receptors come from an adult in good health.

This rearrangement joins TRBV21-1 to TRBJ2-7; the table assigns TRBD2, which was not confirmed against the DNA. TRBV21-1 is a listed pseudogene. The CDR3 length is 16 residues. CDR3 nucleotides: TGTGCCAGCAGCGAGGGGACTAGCGGGAGCCCCTACGAGCAGTACGTC. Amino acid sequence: CASSEGTSGSPYEQYV.

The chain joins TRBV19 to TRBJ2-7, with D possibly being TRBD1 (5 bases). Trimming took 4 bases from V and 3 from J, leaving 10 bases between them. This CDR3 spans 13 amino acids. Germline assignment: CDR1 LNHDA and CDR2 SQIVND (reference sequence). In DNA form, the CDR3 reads TGTGCCAGTAGTACGAGGCAGGGCTACGAGCAGTACTTC. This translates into CASSTRQGYEQYF.

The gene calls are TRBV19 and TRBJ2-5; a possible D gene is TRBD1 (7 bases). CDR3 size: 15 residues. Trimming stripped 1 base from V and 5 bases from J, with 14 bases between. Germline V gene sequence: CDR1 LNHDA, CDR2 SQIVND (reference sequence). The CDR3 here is CASSIGSTGRETQYF. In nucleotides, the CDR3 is TGTGCCAGTAGTATAGGGTCGACAGGGAGGGAGACCCAGTACTTC. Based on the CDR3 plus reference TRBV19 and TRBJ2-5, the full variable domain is DGGITQSPKYLFRKEGQNVTLSCEQNLNHDAMYWYRQDPGQGLRLIYYSQIVNDFQKGDIAEGYSVSREKKESFPLTVTSAQKNPTAFYLCASSIGSTGRETQYFGPGTRLLVL.

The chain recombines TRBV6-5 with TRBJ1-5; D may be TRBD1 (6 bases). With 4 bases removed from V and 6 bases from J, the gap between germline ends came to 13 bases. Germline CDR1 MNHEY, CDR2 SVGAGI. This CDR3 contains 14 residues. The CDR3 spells CASSWVGGGQPQHF. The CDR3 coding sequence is TGTGCCAGCAGTTGGGTTGGGGGCGGTCAGCCCCAGCATTTT.

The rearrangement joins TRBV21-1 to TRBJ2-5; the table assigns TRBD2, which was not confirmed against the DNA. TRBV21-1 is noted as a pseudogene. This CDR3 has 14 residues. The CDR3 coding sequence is TGTGCCAGCAGAGCCCCGGGTCACCAAGAGACCCAGTACTTC. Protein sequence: CASRAPGHQETQYF.

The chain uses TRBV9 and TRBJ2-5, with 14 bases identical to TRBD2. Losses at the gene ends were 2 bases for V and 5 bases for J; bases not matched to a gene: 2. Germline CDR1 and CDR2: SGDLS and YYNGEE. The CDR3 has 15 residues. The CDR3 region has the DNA TGTGCCAGCAGCGTGGGACTAGCGGGGGCGGAGACCCAGTACTTC. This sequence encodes CASSVGLAGAETQYF.

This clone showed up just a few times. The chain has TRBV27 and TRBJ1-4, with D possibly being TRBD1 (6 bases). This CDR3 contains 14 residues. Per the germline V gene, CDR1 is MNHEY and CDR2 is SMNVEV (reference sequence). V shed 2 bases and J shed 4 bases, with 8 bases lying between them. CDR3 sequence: CASSLRGYNEKLFF. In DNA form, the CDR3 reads TGTGCCAGCAGTTTAAGGGGGTATAATGAAAAACTGTTTTTT.

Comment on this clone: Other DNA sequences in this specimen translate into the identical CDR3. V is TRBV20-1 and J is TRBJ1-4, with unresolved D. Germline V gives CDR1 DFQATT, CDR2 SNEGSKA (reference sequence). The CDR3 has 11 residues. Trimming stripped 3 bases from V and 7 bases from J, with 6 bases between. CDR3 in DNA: TGCAGTGCTAGGGAGGTTGAAAAACTGTTTTTT. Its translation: CSAREVEKLFF.

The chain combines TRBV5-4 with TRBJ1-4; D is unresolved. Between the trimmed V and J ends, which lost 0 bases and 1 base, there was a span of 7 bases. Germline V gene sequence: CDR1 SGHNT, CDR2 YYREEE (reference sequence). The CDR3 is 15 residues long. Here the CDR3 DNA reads TGTGCCAGCAGCTTGGGAGGGCAAACTAATGAAAAACTGTTTTTT. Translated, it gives CASSLGGQTNEKLFF.

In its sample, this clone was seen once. The CDR3 is CASSLAGGQFNTEAFF. CDR3 coding DNA: TGTGCCAGCAGTTTGGCAGGGGGACAGTTCAACACTGAAGCTTTCTTT. The chain employs TRBV28 and TRBJ1-1, with 7 positions matching TRBD1. The CDR3 runs 16 residues. Germline loops: CDR1 MDHEN, CDR2 SYDVKM. Trimming cost V 3 bases and J 2 bases; bases outside gene matches: 9.

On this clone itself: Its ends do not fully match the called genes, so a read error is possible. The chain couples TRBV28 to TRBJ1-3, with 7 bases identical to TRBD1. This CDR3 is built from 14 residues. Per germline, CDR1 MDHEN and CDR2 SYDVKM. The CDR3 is CVSSRQGSGNTIYF. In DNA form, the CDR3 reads TGTGTCAGCAGCCGACAGGGCTCTGGAAACACCATATATTTT. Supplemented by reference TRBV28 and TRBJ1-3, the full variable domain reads DVKVTQSSRYLVKRTGEKVFLECVQDMDHENMFWYRQDPGLGLRLIYFSYDVKMKEKGDIPEGYSVSREKKERFSLILESASTNQTSMYLCVSSRQGSGNTIYFGEGSWLTVV.

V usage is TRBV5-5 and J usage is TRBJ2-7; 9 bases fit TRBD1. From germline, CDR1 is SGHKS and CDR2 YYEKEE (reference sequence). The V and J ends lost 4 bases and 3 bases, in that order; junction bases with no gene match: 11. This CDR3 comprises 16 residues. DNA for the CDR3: TGTGCCAGCAGCCCACTGGGACAGGGAGGCCTCTACGAGCAGTACGTC. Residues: CASSPLGQGGLYEQYV.

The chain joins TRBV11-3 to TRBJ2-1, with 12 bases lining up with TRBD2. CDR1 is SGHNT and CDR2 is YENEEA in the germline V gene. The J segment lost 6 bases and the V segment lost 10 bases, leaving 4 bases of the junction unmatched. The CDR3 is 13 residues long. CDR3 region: CATLAGGSNEQFF. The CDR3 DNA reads TGTGCCACCCTAGCGGGAGGGAGCAATGAGCAGTTCTTC.

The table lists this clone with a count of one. CDR3 region: CASSYATGQGHEKLFF. CDR3 DNA sequence: TGTGCCAGCAGTTACGCCACGGGACAGGGACATGAAAAACTGTTTTTT. This chain joins TRBV6-6 and TRBJ1-4; TRBD1 aligns across 9 bases. Germline trimming cut 2 bases from V and 6 bases from J; bases unmatched to any gene: 7. Germline V gene data show CDR1 as MNHNY and CDR2 as SVGAGI (reference sequence). The CDR3 contains 16 residues.

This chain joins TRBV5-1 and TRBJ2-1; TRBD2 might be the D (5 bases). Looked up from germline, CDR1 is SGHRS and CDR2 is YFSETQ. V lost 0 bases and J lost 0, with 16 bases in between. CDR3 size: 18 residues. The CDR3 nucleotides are TGCGCCAGCAGCTTGGCCGTTTGGAGCGGTAGCTCCTACAATGAGCAGTTCTTC. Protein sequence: CASSLAVWSGSSYNEQFF.

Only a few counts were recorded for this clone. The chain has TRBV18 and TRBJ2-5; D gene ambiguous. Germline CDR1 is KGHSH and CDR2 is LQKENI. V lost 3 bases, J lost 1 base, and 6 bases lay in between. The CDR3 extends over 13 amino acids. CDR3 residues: CASSPGIQETQYF. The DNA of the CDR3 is TGTGCCAGCTCACCGGGCATCCAAGAGACCCAGTACTTC. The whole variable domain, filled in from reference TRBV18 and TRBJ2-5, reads NAGVMQNPRHLVRRRGQEARLRCSPMKGHSHVYWYRQLPEEGLKFMVYLQKENIIDESGMPKERFSAEFPKEGPSILRIQQVVRGDSAAYFCASSPGIQETQYFGPGTRLLVL.

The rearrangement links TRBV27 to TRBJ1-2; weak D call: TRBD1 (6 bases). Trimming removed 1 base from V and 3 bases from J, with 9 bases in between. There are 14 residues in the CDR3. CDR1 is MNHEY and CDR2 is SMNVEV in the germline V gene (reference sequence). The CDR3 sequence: CASSLLGGDYGYTF. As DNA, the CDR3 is TGTGCCAGCAGTTTATTGGGGGGCGACTATGGCTACACCTTC.

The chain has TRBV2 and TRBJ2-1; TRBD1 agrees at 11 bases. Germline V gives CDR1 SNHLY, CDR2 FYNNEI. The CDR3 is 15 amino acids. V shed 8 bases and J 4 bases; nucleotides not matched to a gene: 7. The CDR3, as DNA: TGTGCCAGCGGTGGGACAGGGGGACTATACAATGAGCAGTTCTTC. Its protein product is CASGGTGGLYNEQFF.

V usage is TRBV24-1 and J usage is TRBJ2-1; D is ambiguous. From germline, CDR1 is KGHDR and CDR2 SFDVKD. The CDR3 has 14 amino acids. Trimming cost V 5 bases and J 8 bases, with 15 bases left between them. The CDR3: CATSAATTAHEQFF. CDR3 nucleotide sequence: TGTGCCACCAGTGCAGCGACCACAGCACATGAGCAGTTCTTC.

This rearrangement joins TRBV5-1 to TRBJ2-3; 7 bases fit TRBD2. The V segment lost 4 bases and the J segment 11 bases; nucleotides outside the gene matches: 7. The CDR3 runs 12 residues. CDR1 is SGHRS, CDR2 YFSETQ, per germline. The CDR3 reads CASSPTSDRQYF. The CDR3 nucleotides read TGCGCCAGCAGCCCTACTAGCGACAGGCAGTATTTT. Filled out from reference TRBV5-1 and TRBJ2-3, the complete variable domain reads KAGVTQTPRYLIKTRGQQVTLSCSPISGHRSVSWYQQTPGQGLQFLFEYFSETQRNKGNFPGRFSGRQFSNSRSEMNVSTLELGDSALYLCASSPTSDRQYFGPGTRLTVL.

This chain's CDR3 is CASSLFGGGIEQYF. In nucleotides, the CDR3 is TGTGCCAGCAGTTTATTTGGGGGGGGGATCGAGCAGTACTTC. The gene calls are TRBV27 and TRBJ2-7, with 7 bases lining up with TRBD2. The CDR3 covers 14 residues. Germline V CDR1 and CDR2: MNHEY, SMNVEV (reference sequence). Unmatched junction bases numbered 6, after V lost 1 base and J lost 6 bases.

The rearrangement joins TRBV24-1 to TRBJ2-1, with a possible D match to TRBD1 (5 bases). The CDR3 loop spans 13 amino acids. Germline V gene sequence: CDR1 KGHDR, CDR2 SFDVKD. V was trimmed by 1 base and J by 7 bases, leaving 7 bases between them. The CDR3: CATSDFSGNEQFF. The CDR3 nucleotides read TGTGCCACCAGTGATTTTTCAGGGAATGAGCAGTTCTTC.

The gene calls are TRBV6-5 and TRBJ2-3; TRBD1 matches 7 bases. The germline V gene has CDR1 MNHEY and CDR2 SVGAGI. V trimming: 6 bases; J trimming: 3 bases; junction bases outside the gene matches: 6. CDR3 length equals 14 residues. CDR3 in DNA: TGTGCCAGCAGACGACAGGGTGGAACAGATACGCAGTATTTT. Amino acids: CASRRQGGTDTQYF.

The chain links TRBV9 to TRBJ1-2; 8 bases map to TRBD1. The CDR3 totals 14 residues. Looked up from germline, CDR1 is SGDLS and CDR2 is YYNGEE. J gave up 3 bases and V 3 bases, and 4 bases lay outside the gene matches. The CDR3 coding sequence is TGTGCCAGCAGCGCCTCACAGGGGGACTATGGCTACACCTTC. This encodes CASSASQGDYGYTF. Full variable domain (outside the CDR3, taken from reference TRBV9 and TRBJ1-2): DSGVTQTPKHLITATGQRVTLRCSPRSGDLSVYWYQQSLDQGLQFLIQYYNGEERAKGNILERFSAQQFPDLHSELNLSSLELGDSALYFCASSASQGDYGYTFGSGTRLTVV.